These 9 T cell receptor beta chains originate from one sample sequenced in a study of metastatic and nonmetastatic thyroid tumors. TCRdb re-processed the PCR reads through MiXCR. Of about 27,000 clones listed, approximately 17% are singletons. Patients underwent thyroid surgery, and none had received any treatment before it. Specimen: blood. These receptors all come from a male donor with papillary thyroid cancer or a benign thyroid nodule (not recorded which). Some clones in this sample may be carry-over from other donors' samples.

The chain couples TRBV20-1 to TRBJ2-7, with D unclear. Between the trimmed V and J ends, which lost 1 base and 2 bases, there was a span of 12 bases. Germline CDR1 is DFQATT and CDR2 is SNEGSKA (reference sequence). CDR3 length equals 14 residues. The CDR3 protein is CSARGGRTTYEQYF. The CDR3 DNA sequence: TGCAGTGCTAGAGGTGGGCGGACCACCTACGAGCAGTACTTC.

This clone was counted many times. This chain links TRBV5-1 with TRBJ2-3, with no clear D. The CDR3 spans 11 residues. CDR1 is SGHRS, CDR2 YFSETQ, per germline. Trimming cost V 2 bases and J 5 bases, with 3 bases left between them. The CDR3 sequence is CASSFEDTQYF. The CDR3 nucleotides are TGCGCCAGCAGCTTTGAAGATACGCAGTATTTT.

This clone came up many times. This chain uses TRBV9 with TRBJ2-4, with TRBD2 matching 7 bases. Germline V gene sequence: CDR1 SGDLS, CDR2 YYNGEE. This CDR3 has 15 amino acids. The junction had 7 bases not matched to a gene; V was cut back by 3 bases and J by 4 bases. CDR3 in DNA: TGTGCCAGCAGCGAGGCTAGCGGATATAAAAACATTCAGTACTTC. Its protein is CASSEASGYKNIQYF.

The genes are TRBV20-1 and TRBJ2-7, with D possibly being TRBD2 (5 bases). V was trimmed by 6 bases and J by 3 bases, leaving 15 bases between them. The germline V gene encodes CDR1 DFQATT and CDR2 SNEGSKA (reference sequence). This CDR3 is 13 amino acids long. For the CDR3, the DNA is TGCAGTGCCCCGCCGGCAGGACTCTACGAGCAGTACTTC. It is translated as CSAPPAGLYEQYF.

By frequency in the sample, this clone is medium-sized. V usage is TRBV10-1 and J usage is TRBJ2-7; D is possibly TRBD2 (5 bases). There are 13 residues in the CDR3. V lost 5 bases and J lost 7, with 15 bases in between. Germline CDR1 and CDR2: WNHNN and SYGVQD (reference sequence). The CDR3 sequence is CASSRALGEEQYF. The CDR3 DNA reads as TGCGCCAGCAGTAGGGCCCTCGGGGAAGAGCAGTACTTC.

Comments on this clone: At one of its ends the junction is not consistent with the germline gene, which may arise from a read error. This chain joins TRBV19 and TRBJ1-5; unclear D gene. This CDR3 has 15 residues. Germline loops: CDR1 LNHDA, CDR2 SQIVND (reference sequence). CDR3 loop: CASSMSLTTRQPQHF. The DNA of the CDR3 is TGTGCCAGTAGTATGAGTCTCACGACGCGTCAGCCCCAGCATTTC.

The gene calls are TRBV6-1 and TRBJ2-1, with TRBD2 matching over 9 bases. With 1 base clipped from V and 6 bases from J, the junction kept 7 bases outside the gene matches. Per germline, CDR1 MNHNS and CDR2 SASEGT. The CDR3 is 16 residues long. In nucleotides, the CDR3 is TGTGCCAGCAGTGAAGGTGTAGCGGGAGTCGGCAATGAGCAGTTCTTC. Protein product: CASSEGVAGVGNEQFF.

This clone was counted ten times or more. CDR3 bases: TGTGCCTGGGCCGACTCACAGGGGTTCGTGAACGAGCAGTACTTC. Translated: CAWADSQGFVNEQYF. The chain is built from TRBV30 and TRBJ2-7, with 7 positions matching TRBD1. V lost 5 bases and J lost 5; bases outside the gene matches: 15. From germline, CDR1 is GTSNPN and CDR2 SVGIG (reference sequence). The CDR3 loop spans 15 amino acids.

CDR3 protein: CASNRQGSDEPQHF. The CDR3, as DNA: TGTGCCAGCAACCGACAGGGTTCCGATGAGCCCCAGCATTTT. This chain uses TRBV28 with TRBJ1-5, with 7 bases that match TRBD1. Germline loops: CDR1 MDHEN, CDR2 SYDVKM. The CDR3 totals 14 residues. V lost 7 bases and J lost 8; bases outside the gene matches: 11.